The 23 T cell receptor beta chains given below trace back to one sample, sequenced in a study of cytomegalovirus exposure and HLA in healthy donors. 60 Vbeta and 13 Jbeta primers were used in PCR. Produced via immunoSEQ multiplex PCR; TCRdb's table is partial and in-frame only. Of approximately 110,000 clones in the sample, less than 80% were seen once. The sample comprised PBMCs. The source is a man under 40 in good health and CMV-seronegative.

This chain uses TRBV10-3 with TRBJ1-6, with D hard to call. Germline CDR1 is ENHRY and CDR2 is SYGVKD. The CDR3 contains 13 residues. The V and J ends lost 2 bases and 9 bases respectively, with 8 bases between them. The CDR3 spells CAISERIFSPLHF. CDR3 DNA sequence: TGTGCCATCAGTGAGCGTATATTTTCACCCCTCCACTTT.

This rearrangement joins TRBV11-2 to TRBJ2-1; D gene unclear. The CDR3 runs to 14 residues. Trimming shortened V by 2 bases and J by 4 bases, and 9 bases separated the two germline ends. Germline CDR1 and CDR2: SGHAT and FQNNGV. The CDR3 region is CASSLTRGYNEQFF. The CDR3 DNA is TGTGCCAGCAGCTTAACTCGCGGTTACAATGAGCAGTTCTTC.

The V gene is TRBV29-1, the J gene TRBJ1-1; no reliable D call. The CDR3 totals 12 residues. CDR1 is SQVTM and CDR2 is ANQGSEA in the germline V gene. Trimming took off 5 bases at V and 1 base at J, with 8 bases between the two ends. CDR3: CSVTSGNTEAFF. The CDR3 region has the DNA TGCAGCGTTACCTCAGGGAACACTGAAGCTTTCTTT.

This clone appeared once. The V gene is TRBV5-4, the J gene TRBJ1-1; D might be TRBD1 (6 bases). The CDR3 length is 14 residues. Trimming took 3 bases from V and 1 from J, leaving 10 bases between them. Germline assignment: CDR1 SGHNT and CDR2 YYREEE (reference sequence). CDR3 nucleotide sequence: TGTGCCAGCAGCTACACAGGGCGGAACACTGAAGCTTTCTTT. Translation gives CASSYTGRNTEAFF.

The gene calls are TRBV5-4 and TRBJ1-6; TRBD1 aligns across 9 bases. Germline loops: CDR1 SGHNT, CDR2 YYREEE (reference sequence). The CDR3 is 15 amino acids. The junction had 7 bases not matched to a gene; V was cut back by 2 bases and J by 10 bases. The CDR3 sequence is CASSFRDRVGSPLHF. CDR3 in DNA: TGTGCCAGCAGCTTCCGGGACAGGGTTGGATCACCCCTCCACTTT.

The chain couples TRBV29-1 to TRBJ2-7; possible D gene TRBD1, 6 bases. Germline V gives CDR1 SQVTM, CDR2 ANQGSEA. The CDR3 is 12 residues long. V gave up 3 bases and J gave up 6 bases, with 12 bases separating them. The CDR3 loop reads CSVEAGDREQYF. The CDR3 nucleotides read TGCAGCGTTGAGGCAGGGGATCGCGAGCAGTACTTC.

V is TRBV4-3 and J is TRBJ1-4; maybe TRBD1 (5 bases). V lost 3 bases and J lost 7, with 15 bases in between. CDR3 length: 15 residues. Germline CDR1 is LGHNA and CDR2 is YSLEER. The CDR3 nucleotides are TGCGCCAGCAGCCACCTCGCTTCAGGGTTTGAAAAACTGTTTTTT. Translated, it gives CASSHLASGFEKLFF.

The V gene is TRBV5-1, the J gene TRBJ2-7, with D possibly TRBD2 on 5 matching bases. The CDR3 sequence is 15 residues long. CDR1 is SGHRS and CDR2 is YFSETQ in the germline V gene. V shed 5 bases and J shed 0 bases, with 15 bases lying between them. The CDR3: CASRGTDYPSYEQYF. The CDR3, as DNA: TGCGCCAGCAGGGGAACCGACTACCCCTCCTACGAGCAGTACTTC.

The chain recombines TRBV9 with TRBJ2-7; TRBD2 matches 14 bases. The CDR3 is 16 residues long. Per germline, CDR1 SGDLS and CDR2 YYNGEE. Trimming at V came to 3 bases and at J to 6 bases, leaving 8 bases not matched to a gene. The CDR3 sequence: CASSAHGGTSGGEQYF. The DNA for the CDR3 is TGTGCCAGCAGCGCCCATGGGGGGACTAGCGGGGGCGAGCAGTACTTC.

This rearrangement joins TRBV27 to TRBJ2-7; D might be TRBD1 (5 bases). The V end was cut by 0 bases, the J end by 5 bases, with 17 bases between. Germline lookup yields CDR1 MNHEY and CDR2 SMNVEV (reference sequence). CDR3 length: 16 residues. The CDR3 sequence: CASSLSRTTQNNEQYF. The CDR3 nucleotides are TGTGCCAGCAGTTTATCGCGGACAACTCAGAACAACGAGCAGTACTTC.

The CDR3: CASEEGAEETQYF. The CDR3 bases are TGTGCTAGTGAAGAGGGGGCAGAGGAGACCCAGTACTTC. The V gene is TRBV12-5, the J gene TRBJ2-5; 7 bases agree with TRBD1. The CDR3 has 13 residues. Per germline, CDR1 LGHNT and CDR2 FRNRAP. The V and J ends lost 7 bases and 5 bases, in that order; junction bases with no gene match: 7.

V gene TRBV9 combines with J gene TRBJ2-2, with 9 bases aligning to TRBD2. This CDR3 comprises 17 residues. The germline gives CDR1 SGDLS, CDR2 YYNGEE. V shed 0 bases, J shed 3 bases, and the junction held 6 bases outside the gene matches. In DNA, the CDR3 is TGTGCCAGCAGCGTAGGAGGGCTAGCGGGATACACCGGGGAGCTGTTTTTT. Amino acid sequence: CASSVGGLAGYTGELFF.

This clone appeared a few times. V and J are TRBV5-1 and TRBJ2-7; 7 bases match TRBD2. This CDR3 has 15 amino acids. V dropped 3 bases and J dropped 0; count of bases not matched to a gene: 6. The germline CDR1 and CDR2 sequences are SGHRS and YFSETQ. The CDR3 bases are TGCGCCAGCAGCTGGGCGGGGGATAGCTCCTACGAGCAGTACTTC. Translation gives CASSWAGDSSYEQYF.

The genes are TRBV10-3 and TRBJ2-3, with TRBD2 matching over 8 bases. V was pared by 9 bases and J by 1 base, with 6 bases of the junction left unmatched. This CDR3 is built from 14 residues. The germline gives CDR1 ENHRY, CDR2 SYGVKD. CDR3 protein: CAISREGGTDTQYF. The CDR3 nucleotides read TGTGCCATATCACGGGAGGGCGGCACAGATACGCAGTATTTT.

The chain joins TRBV19 to TRBJ1-5; maybe TRBD1 (5 bases). The CDR3 runs to 13 residues. Trimming removed 10 bases at V and 4 bases at J, with 14 bases between. Germline CDR1 reads LNHDA; CDR2 reads SQIVND (reference sequence). The CDR3, as DNA: TGTGCCACCCAGCGGGGGGGTAATCAGCCCCAGCATTTT. Its protein is CATQRGGNQPQHF.

In its sample, this clone was seen a few times. V and J are TRBV28 and TRBJ2-7; weak D call: TRBD1 (5 bases). The CDR3 is 16 residues long. Trimming shortened V by 2 bases and J by 3 bases, and 17 bases separated the two germline ends. The germline gives CDR1 MDHEN, CDR2 SYDVKM. CDR3 residues: CASSLEPSGIGYEQYF. CDR3 nucleotide sequence: TGTGCCAGCAGTTTAGAACCCTCAGGGATCGGCTACGAGCAGTACTTC.

The gene calls are TRBV7-2 and TRBJ2-5; D is ambiguous. The end of the DNA aligns better with TRBJ2-7, so the J call may be wrong. Per germline, CDR1 SGHTA and CDR2 FQGNSA. This CDR3 is built from 12 residues. CDR3 in amino acids: CASSLSAYEQYF. The CDR3 bases are TGTGCCAGCAGCTTAAGCGCCTACGAGCAGTACTTC.

This clone was seen a single time. V and J are TRBV6-6 and TRBJ1-1, with TRBD1 as a possible D gene (6 bases). Per germline, CDR1 MNHNY and CDR2 SVGAGI (reference sequence). Between the trimmed V and J ends, which lost 6 bases and 0 bases, there was a span of 11 bases. The CDR3 runs 14 residues. The CDR3 spells CASREGQMNTEAFF. CDR3 bases: TGTGCCAGCAGGGAAGGACAGATGAACACTGAAGCTTTCTTT.

The chain joins TRBV6-5 to TRBJ2-2; 8 bases agree with TRBD1. The CDR3 has 14 amino acids. The J segment lost 1 base and the V segment lost 8 bases, leaving 3 bases of the junction unmatched. Germline values: CDR1 MNHEY, CDR2 SVGAGI. CDR3 amino acids: CASLGTGNTGELFF. CDR3 bases: TGTGCCAGCCTGGGGACAGGGAACACCGGGGAGCTGTTTTTT.

The V gene is TRBV6-6, the J gene TRBJ1-1, with 8 bases identical to TRBD1. The CDR3 covers 13 residues. V was clipped by 5 bases and J by 5 bases; unmatched bases: 4. Germline V lookup: CDR1 MNHNY, CDR2 SVGAGI (reference sequence). CDR3 region: CASSQTGGTEAFF. CDR3 coding DNA: TGTGCCAGCAGTCAAACAGGGGGAACTGAAGCTTTCTTT.

V and J are TRBV6-1 and TRBJ2-3; D gene uncertain. CDR1 and CDR2 (germline): MNHNS, SASEGT. The V and J ends lost 2 bases and 7 bases respectively, with 10 bases between them. This CDR3 spans 13 amino acids. In DNA form, the CDR3 reads TGTGCCAGCAGTGAAAAGCATGAAAATACGCAGTATTTT. It specifies CASSEKHENTQYF.

This clone is a singleton in its sample. This chain links TRBV4-3 with TRBJ2-7, with 7 bases identical to TRBD2. The CDR3 has 16 amino acids. CDR1 LGHNA and CDR2 YSLEER come from the germline V gene. V shed 0 bases, J shed 5 bases, and the junction held 10 bases outside the gene matches. The CDR3 is CASSQEGAGVNDEQYF. Written as DNA, the CDR3 is TGCGCCAGCAGCCAAGAAGGCGCGGGAGTTAACGACGAGCAGTACTTC.

This chain joins TRBV11-2 and TRBJ2-5; D is unclear. This CDR3 contains 14 residues. Germline assignment: CDR1 SGHAT and CDR2 FQNNGV. V was cut by 2 bases and J by 3 bases, with 10 bases left in between. The CDR3 DNA is TGTGCCAGCAGCTTATTGCGCGATGAAGAGACCCAGTACTTC. Protein sequence: CASSLLRDEETQYF.